A selection of T cell receptor beta chains follows, all from one sample in a study of blood T cell repertoires in COVID-19. Libraries were prepared by immunoSEQ multiplex PCR; TCRdb keeps only in-frame clonotypes and omits some of them. The repertoire holds roughly 190,000 clones, around 83% seen once, with 2.5% to 3.5% in the top ten. Sequenced input: peripheral blood. The receptors derive from a man in his fifties or sixties with active or convalescent COVID-19. The CDR3 runs from the conserved cysteine through the conserved F or W. The D gene is left open where the match is weak. Clone sizes are given selectively: once, few, many, or a class where the clone is expanded.

CDR3 protein	CDR3 DNA	V gene	clone size	D gene	J gene
CASHLLAGGGEQYF	TGTGCCAGCCACCTCTTAGCGGGAGGGGGGGAGCAGTACTTC	TRBV2	-	TRBD2	TRBJ2-7
CASTMNRGGDGYTF	TGTGCCAGCACCATGAATAGAGGGGGGGATGGCTACACCTTC	TRBV7-2	-	-	TRBJ1-2
CASSPEGQLNTEAFF	TGTGCCAGCTCACCTGAGGGACAGTTGAACACTGAAGCTTTCTTT	TRBV18	-	TRBD1	TRBJ1-1
CASSLGVGADSYEQYF	TGTGCCAGCAGCTTAGGGGTAGGGGCCGACTCCTACGAGCAGTACTTC	TRBV7-6	once	-	TRBJ2-7
CASSLGTGYSNQPQHF	TGTGCCAGTAGTCTGGGGACAGGATATAGCAATCAGCCCCAGCATTTT	TRBV19	few	TRBD1	TRBJ1-5
CSVDIGGRNEQFF	TGCAGCGTTGATATAGGGGGTCGTAATGAGCAGTTCTTC	TRBV29-1	-	-	TRBJ2-1
CATSSGRIPDTQYF	TGTGCCACCAGTAGCGGGAGGATCCCAGATACGCAGTATTTT	TRBV24-1	-	TRBD2	TRBJ2-3
CASSQSGVGRETQYF	TGTGCCAGCAGCCAGAGTGGGGTAGGGAGGGAGACCCAGTACTTC	TRBV7-3	few	-	TRBJ2-5
CASSLYSAGAQARTDTQYF	TGTGCCAGCAGCTTATACTCAGCGGGGGCCCAGGCCAGGACAGATACGCAGTATTTT	TRBV7-2	once	TRBD2	TRBJ2-3
CATSDLDRALDEQYF	TGTGCCACCAGTGATTTGGACAGGGCGTTGGACGAGCAGTACTTC	TRBV24-1	-	TRBD1	TRBJ2-7
CASRGTMAGELFF	TGCGCCAGCCGCGGGACGATGGCCGGGGAGCTGTTTTTT	TRBV10-2	-	-	TRBJ2-2
CASSGQGDQPQHF	TGTGCCAGCAGCGGACAGGGGGACCAGCCCCAGCATTTT	TRBV7-9	-	TRBD1	TRBJ1-5
CASSLQGQGAYEQYF	TGTGCCAGCAGCTTGCAGGGACAGGGGGCCTACGAGCAGTACTTC	TRBV5-4	-	TRBD1	TRBJ2-7
CASSSDGGYGYTF	TGTGCCAGCAGTTCGGACGGAGGATATGGCTACACCTTC	TRBV6-6	-	-	TRBJ1-2
CACEGGSGTSPLHF	TGTGCCTGCGAAGGGGGCTCAGGGACTTCACCCCTCCACTTT	TRBV30	-	TRBD1	TRBJ1-6
CASSFLREVTGELFF	TGTGCCAGCAGTTTCCTCCGGGAAGTCACCGGGGAGCTGTTTTTT	TRBV6-6	-	-	TRBJ2-2
CASSLQGANNSPLHF	TGTGCCAGCAGCTTACAGGGGGCGAATAATTCACCCCTCCACTTT	TRBV7-2	-	TRBD1	TRBJ1-6
CASSLVRGGTGNTIYF	TGCGCCAGCAGCCTCGTCCGTGGGGGGACTGGAAACACCATATATTTT	TRBV4-1	-	-	TRBJ1-3
CATSFRAGGETEAFF	TGTGCCACCAGCTTCCGAGCAGGGGGTGAGACTGAAGCTTTCTTT	TRBV15	-	TRBD1	TRBJ1-1
CASSPGLDNEQFF	TGTGCCAGCAGCCCGGGACTTGACAATGAGCAGTTCTTC	TRBV3-1/TRBV3-2	-	-	TRBJ2-1
CAWSGSREWANEKLFF	TGTGCCTGGAGTGGAAGCAGGGAATGGGCTAATGAAAAACTGTTTTTT	TRBV30	-	-	TRBJ1-4
CSASFIAGGRVDTQYF	TGCAGTGCTAGTTTTATAGCGGGGGGGCGGGTAGATACGCAGTATTTT	TRBV20-1	-	TRBD2	TRBJ2-3
CATSRAHRDYGEQYF	TGTGCCACCAGCAGAGCCCACAGGGATTATGGCGAGCAGTACTTC	TRBV15	-	-	TRBJ2-7
CASSLGTGTEQYF	TGTGCCAGCTCCCTCGGGACAGGGACCGAGCAGTACTTC	TRBV18	-	TRBD1	TRBJ2-7
CASSDRGNYGYTF	TGTGCCAGCAGCGACAGGGGGAACTATGGCTACACCTTC	TRBV2	many	TRBD1	TRBJ1-2
CASSGRDRGNDEQFF	TGTGCCAGCAGCGGCCGGGACAGGGGGAACGATGAGCAGTTCTTC	TRBV5-4	-	TRBD1	TRBJ2-1
CASSYLDRIEAFF	TGTGCCAGCAGTTACCTGGACAGGATTGAAGCTTTCTTT	TRBV6-2/TRBV6-3	few	TRBD1	TRBJ1-1
CASSIMTGPPSGRNEQFF	TGTGCCAGTAGTATAATGACAGGACCCCCTAGCGGGAGAAATGAGCAGTTCTTC	TRBV19	-	TRBD2	TRBJ2-1
CASSPGGYSRQPQHF	TGTGCCAGCAGCCCGGGGGGGTACAGTCGTCAGCCCCAGCATTTT	TRBV5-8	few	-	TRBJ1-5
CASSYLPGVSGNTIYF	TGTGCCAGCAGTTATCTGCCCGGGGTCTCTGGAAACACCATATATTTT	TRBV6-5	-	-	TRBJ1-3
CASSYQNSQPQHF	TGTGCCAGCAGTTACCAGAATTCGCAGCCCCAGCATTTT	TRBV6-5	-	-	TRBJ1-5
CASSDGVGSYGYTF	TGTGCCAGCAGTGACGGGGTTGGGTCCTATGGCTACACCTTC	TRBV2	-	-	TRBJ1-2
CASSSWGTSGTSYNEQFF	TGTGCCAGCAGTTCGTGGGGGACTAGCGGAACCTCCTACAATGAGCAGTTCTTC	TRBV6-2/TRBV6-3	-	TRBD2	TRBJ2-1
CASSLWGSPPGNGYTF	TGTGCCAGCAGCCTATGGGGTTCTCCGCCCGGGAATGGCTACACCTTC	TRBV5-6	once	-	TRBJ1-2
CATSRRGVWDAGYGYTF	TGTGCCACCAGCAGACGCGGCGTTTGGGATGCGGGCTATGGCTACACCTTC	TRBV15	-	-	TRBJ1-2
CASSQVWGSGGTGELFF	TGCGCCAGCAGCCAAGTGTGGGGTAGCGGGGGGACCGGGGAGCTGTTTTTT	TRBV4-3	-	TRBD2	TRBJ2-2
CASSRMGQGARDTQYF	TGTGCCAGCAGTCGCATGGGACAGGGGGCTAGAGATACGCAGTATTTT	TRBV11-1	-	TRBD1	TRBJ2-3
CASSLGQNQPQHF	TGCGCCAGCAGCCTGGGACAAAATCAGCCCCAGCATTTT	TRBV4-1	-	-	TRBJ1-5
CASSPLAASYEQYF	TGTGCCAGCAGTCCACTAGCGGCCTCCTACGAGCAGTACTTC	TRBV6-5	-	TRBD2	TRBJ2-7
CASSSLDGGTYNEQFF	TGTGCCAGCAGTTCATTAGACGGGGGTACCTACAATGAGCAGTTCTTC	TRBV6-5	-	-	TRBJ2-1
CASTRDRAANTEAFF	TGTGCCAGCACCAGGGACAGGGCGGCGAACACTGAAGCTTTCTTT	TRBV28	-	TRBD1	TRBJ1-1
CASSIGASGNEQFF	TGTGCCAGTAGTATCGGGGCTAGCGGAAATGAGCAGTTCTTC	TRBV19	-	TRBD2	TRBJ2-1
CSVEQGNYGYTF	TGCAGCGTTGAACAGGGTAACTATGGCTACACCTTC	TRBV29-1	-	-	TRBJ1-2
CASSLAGGSGADVLTF	TGCGCCAGCAGCTTGGCTGGAGGGAGCGGGGCCGACGTCCTGACTTTC	TRBV5-1	-	TRBD2	TRBJ2-6
CASSPRDRVSYEQYF	TGCGCCAGCAGCCCCCGGGACAGGGTGTCCTACGAGCAGTACTTC	TRBV5-1	-	TRBD1	TRBJ2-7
CASSLGGAQPQHF	TGTGCCAGCAGTTTAGGTGGGGCACAGCCCCAGCATTTT	TRBV12-3/TRBV12-4	once	-	TRBJ1-5
CASSLSGNPYNEQFF	TGTGCCAGCAGTCTGTCAGGGAACCCCTACAATGAGCAGTTCTTC	TRBV6-5	-	-	TRBJ2-1
CASSFGTPHGYTF	TGTGCCAGCAGCTTCGGGACACCCCATGGTTACACCTTC	TRBV7-8	-	-	TRBJ1-2
CASSQQLAVKTGELFF	TGTGCCAGCAGCCAACAACTAGCGGTAAAAACCGGGGAGCTGTTTTTT	TRBV3-1/TRBV3-2	-	TRBD2	TRBJ2-2
CASSLVHSYEQYF	TGTGCCAGCAGCTTAGTTCATTCCTACGAGCAGTACTTC	TRBV11-1	once	-	TRBJ2-7
CASSQGVRGRGGYTF	TGTGCCAGCAGCCAAGGCGTCAGGGGGAGAGGTGGCTACACCTTC	TRBV3-1/TRBV3-2	-	TRBD1	TRBJ1-2
CASSLEDRNYGYTF	TGTGCCAGCAGCTTAGAAGACAGAAACTATGGCTACACCTTC	TRBV7-2	once	-	TRBJ1-2
CASSPGQVLSGYNEQFF	TGTGCCAGCAGCCCCGGACAGGTCCTCTCGGGTTACAATGAGCAGTTCTTC	TRBV11-3	-	TRBD1	TRBJ2-1
CASSVGISGGDFSYEQYF	TGTGCCAGCAGCGTAGGAATTAGCGGGGGCGACTTCTCCTACGAGCAGTACTTC	TRBV9	-	TRBD2	TRBJ2-7
CASSWPGNGYTF	TGTGCCAGCAGTTGGCCAGGGAATGGCTACACCTTC	TRBV12-3/TRBV12-4	-	-	TRBJ1-2
CASSMDRFTEAFF	TGTGCCAGCAGCATGGACAGATTCACTGAAGCTTTCTTT	TRBV7-9	-	-	TRBJ1-1
CASERADSSYEQYF	TGTGCCAGCGAGCGGGCGGATTCCTCCTACGAGCAGTACTTC	TRBV6-5	-	-	TRBJ2-7
CASSTDRVTNEKLFF	TGTGCCAGTAGTACGGACAGGGTCACTAATGAAAAACTGTTTTTT	TRBV19	once	TRBD1	TRBJ1-4
CASSPAYFDAFF	TGTGCCAGCAGCCCCGCCTACTTTGATGCTTTCTTT	TRBV2	once	-	TRBJ1-1